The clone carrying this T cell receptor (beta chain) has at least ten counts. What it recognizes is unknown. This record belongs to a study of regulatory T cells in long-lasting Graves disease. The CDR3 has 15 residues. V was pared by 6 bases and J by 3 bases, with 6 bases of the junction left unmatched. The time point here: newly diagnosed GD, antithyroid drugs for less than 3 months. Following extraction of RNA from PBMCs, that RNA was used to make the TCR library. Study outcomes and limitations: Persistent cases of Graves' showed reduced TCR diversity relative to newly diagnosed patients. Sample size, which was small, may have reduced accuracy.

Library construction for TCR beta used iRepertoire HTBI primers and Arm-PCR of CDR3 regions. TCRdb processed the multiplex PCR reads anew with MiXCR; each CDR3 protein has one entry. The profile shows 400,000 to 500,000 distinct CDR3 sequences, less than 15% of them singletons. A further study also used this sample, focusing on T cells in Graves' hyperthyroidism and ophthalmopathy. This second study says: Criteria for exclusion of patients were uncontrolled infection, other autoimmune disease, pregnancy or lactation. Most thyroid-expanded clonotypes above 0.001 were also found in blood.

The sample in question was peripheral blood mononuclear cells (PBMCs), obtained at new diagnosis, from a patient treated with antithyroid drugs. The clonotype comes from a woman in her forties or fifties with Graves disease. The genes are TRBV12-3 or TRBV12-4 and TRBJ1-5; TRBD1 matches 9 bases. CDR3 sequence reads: CASSLTGGNNQPQHF. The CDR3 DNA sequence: TGTGCCAGCAGCCTTACAGGGGGCAACAATCAGCCCCAGCATTTT.